The source of this T cell receptor (beta chain) is a study of blood T cell repertoires in COVID-19. V lost 4 bases, J lost 3 bases, and 6 bases lay in between. The CDR3 runs 12 residues. Per the germline V gene, CDR1 is SNHLY and CDR2 is FYNNEI. Only in-frame clones appear in the TCRdb table, and some are missing; sequencing was by immunoSEQ multiplex PCR. The sample includes 330,000 or so clones, about 90% of them seen just once. Study members were between roughly 18 and 89 years old and lived in over 20 US regions. The receptor was isolated from a woman aged 30 to 39 who had recovered from COVID-19. The specimen sequenced was PBMCs or T cells enriched from blood (not recorded which). The V gene is TRBV2, the J gene TRBJ2-5; D is unclear. Written as DNA, the CDR3 is TGTGCCAGCAGTGCTTATAAAGAGACCCAGTACTTC. It yields the protein CASSAYKETQYF.